A selection of T cell receptor beta chains follows, all from one sample in a study of blood T cell repertoires in COVID-19. The assay was immunoSEQ multiplex PCR, and TCRdb's table has in-frame clones only and misses some. The sample holds 99,000 or so clones; approximately 82% are singletons and the top ten take less than 20%. The sample consisted of peripheral blood. The receptors derive from a woman of 80 years or more with acute or convalescent COVID-19. CDR3s include the opening cysteine and the closing phenylalanine or tryptophan. D genes are given only for firm matches. Size is stated for part of the rows, as once, few or many counts, or as a class when the clone is expanded.

j_call v_call d_call clone_size cdr3_aa cdr3_nt
TRBJ2-5 TRBV6-5 . . CASSIGLQQETQYF TGTGCCAGCAGTATTGGACTGCAGCAAGAGACCCAGTACTTC
TRBJ1-3 TRBV2 TRBD1 . CASIDRGGNTIYF TGTGCCAGCATTGACAGGGGAGGGAACACCATATATTTT
TRBJ2-1 TRBV5-1 . many CASSLAGSIDNEQFF TGCGCCAGCAGCTTGGCCGGGAGTATCGACAATGAGCAGTTCTTC
TRBJ1-5 TRBV12-3/TRBV12-4 . . CASSWTVDQPQHF TGTGCCAGCAGTTGGACAGTAGACCAGCCCCAGCATTTT
TRBJ1-3 TRBV28 . . CASSFRGPVRNTIYF TGTGCCAGCAGTTTCCGGGGTCCAGTCCGGAACACCATATATTTT
TRBJ2-3 TRBV24-1 TRBD2 . CATGLAGFTDTQYF TGTGCCACGGGACTAGCGGGATTTACAGATACGCAGTATTTT
TRBJ2-1 TRBV19 TRBD1 . CASSIGGTGAYNEQFF TGTGCCAGTAGTATAGGTGGGACAGGGGCGTACAATGAGCAGTTCTTC
TRBJ1-1 TRBV19 . . CASSPRGYTEAFF TGTGCCAGTAGTCCTCGAGGATACACTGAAGCTTTCTTT
TRBJ1-6 TRBV10-3 . . CAISEESSPLHF TGTGCCATCAGTGAGGAGTCCTCACCCCTCCACTTT
TRBJ2-1 TRBV11-2 . . CASSLGLASYNEQFF TGTGCCAGCAGCTTAGGGCTAGCCTCCTACAATGAGCAGTTCTTC
TRBJ2-1 TRBV12-3/TRBV12-4 . once CASGTLSRDEQFF TGTGCCAGCGGAACTCTGAGCAGGGATGAGCAGTTCTTC
TRBJ2-1 TRBV2 . . CASSLTSYEQFF TGTGCCAGCAGCCTAACTAGTTATGAGCAGTTCTTC
TRBJ2-3 TRBV5-6 TRBD2 . CASSLGLAGVDTQYF TGTGCCAGCAGCTTGGGGCTAGCGGGAGTAGATACGCAGTATTTT
TRBJ2-2 TRBV7-2 TRBD1 . CASSIQGGTGELFF TGTGCCAGCAGCATACAGGGGGGAACCGGGGAGCTGTTTTTT
TRBJ2-2 TRBV5-8 TRBD1 few CASSLEQGGTGELFF TGTGCCAGCAGCTTGGAACAGGGGGGAACCGGGGAGCTGTTTTTT
TRBJ1-6 TRBV6-5 . few CASREDFPNSPLHF TGTGCCAGCAGGGAGGATTTCCCGAATTCACCCCTCCACTTT
TRBJ2-5 TRBV7-9 . . CASSEEETQYF TGTGCCAGCTCGGAGGAAGAGACCCAGTACTTC
TRBJ1-3 TRBV15 . . CATSRDGTNSGNTIYF TGTGCCACCAGCAGAGATGGTACAAACTCTGGAAACACCATATATTTT
TRBJ2-2 TRBV7-9 . . CASSPQGGDGELFF TGTGCCAGCAGCCCCCAGGGAGGAGACGGGGAGCTGTTTTTT
TRBJ1-2 TRBV11-2 . . CASSLNGLPVSYTF TGTGCCAGCAGCTTGAATGGCCTCCCAGTTTCCTACACCTTC
TRBJ1-4 TRBV7-2 . once CASSLNREKLFF TGTGCCAGCAGCTTAAATAGAGAAAAACTGTTTTTT
TRBJ2-1 TRBV5-1 TRBD2 . CASSRLAGDGNEQFF TGCGCCAGCAGCCGCCTAGCGGGAGATGGTAATGAGCAGTTCTTC
TRBJ2-2 TRBV5-4 TRBD2 . CASSLELAGGGGELFF TGTGCCAGCAGCTTGGAACTAGCGGGAGGTGGCGGGGAGCTGTTTTTT
TRBJ1-5 TRBV6-5 . . CAEGEGRNQPQHF TGTGCAGAAGGGGAGGGACGTAATCAGCCCCAGCATTTT
TRBJ2-2 TRBV6-5 TRBD1 . CASSPQGAATGELFF TGTGCCAGCAGCCCACAGGGGGCGGCCACCGGGGAGCTGTTTTTT
TRBJ2-3 TRBV12-5 . . CASGLGTAVTDTQYF TGTGCTAGTGGTTTGGGGACAGCAGTCACAGATACGCAGTATTTT
TRBJ1-5 TRBV4-1 . few CASSQGRAVNQPQHF TGCGCCAGCAGCCAGGGGAGAGCGGTCAATCAGCCCCAGCATTTT
TRBJ1-3 TRBV5-4 . . CASSLREPGNTIYF TGTGCCAGCAGCTTGAGGGAGCCCGGAAACACCATATATTTT